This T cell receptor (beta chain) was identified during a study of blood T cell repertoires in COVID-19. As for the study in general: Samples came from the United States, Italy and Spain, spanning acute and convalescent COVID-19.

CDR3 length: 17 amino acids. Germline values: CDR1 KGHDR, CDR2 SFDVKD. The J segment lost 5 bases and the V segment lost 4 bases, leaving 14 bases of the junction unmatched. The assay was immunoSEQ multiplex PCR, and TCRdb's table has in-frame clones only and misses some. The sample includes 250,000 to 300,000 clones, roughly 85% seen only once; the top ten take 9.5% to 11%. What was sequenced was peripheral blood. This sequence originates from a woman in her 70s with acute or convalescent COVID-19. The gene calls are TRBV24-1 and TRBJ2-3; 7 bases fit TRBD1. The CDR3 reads CATSDGTAIPPGDTQYF. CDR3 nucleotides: TGTGCCACCAGTGACGGGACAGCCATCCCCCCAGGAGATACGCAGTATTTT.